The next 8 T cell receptor beta chains were all read from a single sample in a study of blood T cell dynamics during melanoma immunotherapy. Regarding time point: week 3, after first cycle of checkpoint inhibitor. Some clones are missing from TCRdb's copy, which holds only in-frame ones; the method was immunoSEQ multiplex PCR. The sample shows around 10,000 clones, under 90% of them seen only once. The sample in question was blood, obtained from a patient treated with checkpoint blockade. These receptors were obtained from a human donor with melanoma.

This clone was detected only a few times. This rearrangement joins TRBV19 to TRBJ1-5; 9 positions match TRBD1. V dropped 5 bases and J dropped 11; count of bases not matched to a gene: 10. The V gene's germline CDR1 is LNHDA and CDR2 SQIVND (reference sequence). CDR3 length: 14 amino acids. In DNA, the CDR3 is TGTGCCAGTAGTGTACAGGGGGCCCAATTATCCCAGCATTTT. This gives the protein CASSVQGAQLSQHF.

The chain has TRBV4-1 and TRBJ2-5, with 13 bases matching TRBD2. Germline CDR1 is MGHRA and CDR2 is YSYEKL. This CDR3 has 18 amino acids. The junction had 8 bases not matched to a gene; V was cut back by 2 bases and J by 2 bases. Here the CDR3 DNA reads TGCGCCAGCAGCCAAACCGGGACTAGCGGGAATCGGCAAGAGACCCAGTACTTC. This translates into CASSQTGTSGNRQETQYF.

The chain couples TRBV2 to TRBJ2-3; tentatively, D is TRBD2 (6 bases). Germline-derived CDR1 and CDR2 are SNHLY and FYNNEI. The V end was cut by 6 bases, the J end by 5 bases, with 6 bases between. The CDR3 length is 11 residues. In nucleotides, the CDR3 is TGTGCCAGCAGGCGGGGAGATACGCAGTATTTT. Its translation: CASRRGDTQYF.

The chain couples TRBV18 to TRBJ2-3, with D possibly TRBD1 on 5 matching bases. This CDR3 is built from 13 residues. V was clipped by 6 bases and J by 0 bases, with 7 bases between them. Germline CDR1 is KGHSH and CDR2 is LQKENI. The CDR3: CASSWTSTDTQYF. The CDR3 DNA sequence: TGTGCCAGCTCCTGGACAAGCACAGATACGCAGTATTTT.

Only a few counts were recorded for this clone. The gene calls are TRBV2 and TRBJ1-1; unclear D gene. CDR3 size: 11 residues. The germline CDR1 and CDR2 sequences are SNHLY and FYNNEI. Trimming took off 3 bases at V and 1 base at J, with 0 bases between the two ends. CDR3 coding DNA: TGTGCCAGCAGTGAGAACACTGAAGCTTTCTTT. Protein: CASSENTEAFF.

The chain has TRBV5-5 and TRBJ1-6; 8 nucleotides line up with TRBD1. The CDR3 has 16 amino acids. Germline V gene sequence: CDR1 SGHKS, CDR2 YYEKEE (reference sequence). V dropped 4 bases and J dropped 10; count of bases not matched to a gene: 13. CDR3 residues: CASSPNAGTGGSPLHF. The CDR3 DNA follows: TGTGCCAGCAGCCCTAACGCCGGGACAGGTGGATCACCCCTCCACTTT. Supplemented by reference TRBV5-5 and TRBJ1-6, the full variable domain reads DAGVTQSPTHLIKTRGQQVTLRCSPISGHKSVSWYQQVLGQGPQFIFQYYEKEERGRGNFPDRFSARQFPNYSSELNVNALLLGDSALYLCASSPNAGTGGSPLHFGNGTRLTVT.

The CDR3 region is CASSFQTSGSAKNIQYF. The CDR3 DNA reads as TGTGCCAGCAGCTTCCAGACTAGCGGGAGTGCCAAAAACATTCAGTACTTC. The chain carries TRBV11-2 and TRBJ2-4; TRBD2 matches at 12 bases. The CDR3 loop spans 17 amino acids. Germline assignment: CDR1 SGHAT and CDR2 FQNNGV. Trimming at V came to 3 bases and at J to 1 base, leaving 4 bases not matched to a gene.

The rearrangement uses TRBV7-2 and TRBJ1-5, with a tentative D call TRBD1 (5 bases). Germline V lookup: CDR1 SGHTA, CDR2 FQGNSA. V gave up 1 base and J gave up 2 bases, with 9 bases separating them. CDR3 length: 15 residues. The CDR3: CASSLVRGGNQPQHF. CDR3 coding DNA: TGTGCCAGCAGCTTAGTGAGGGGAGGCAATCAGCCCCAGCATTTT.